This T cell receptor beta chain was retrieved from a study of shared clonotypes between healthy human individuals. Trimming stripped 7 bases from V and 6 bases from J, with 18 bases between. The CDR3 extends over 14 amino acids. Germline V gene lookup returns CDR1 LNHDA and CDR2 SQIVND (reference sequence). CD45RA-negative memory and CD45RA+ naive subsets were split from the CD4+ cells. The assay was run at deep level. Libraries were prepared by immunoSEQ multiplex PCR; TCRdb keeps only in-frame clonotypes and omits some of them. The sample includes 2 million to 2.5 million clones, 90% to 95% seen only once; the top ten take 0.1% to 0.15%.

The clonotype was recovered from a man between 18 and 29 years old in good health. Sequenced: naive CD4+ T cells sorted from blood. The subset is: CD45RA+ positively selected. V is TRBV19 and J is TRBJ1-2, with a tentative D call TRBD1 (6 bases). CDR3 protein: CASTKGIGGHGYTF. The CDR3 DNA reads TGTGCCAGTACCAAGGGTATCGGGGGCCATGGCTACACCTTC.